This T cell receptor beta chain was captured by sequencing in a study of graft-versus-host responses after intestinal transplantation. Study-level information: The study gave all recipients anti-thymocyte globulin induction, then tacrolimus and steroids for about three years. Overall study results and limits: Detected in recipient marrow were GvH clones, some of which were first observed in ileum or blood.

On this clone: What it binds is unknown.

TCRdb keeps only in-frame clones here, not all; method: immunoSEQ multiplex PCR. The table includes about 120,000 clones, 85% to 95% detected once. V dropped 3 bases and J dropped 0 bases, with 1 base sitting between them. This CDR3 has 12 residues. CDR1 SGHDT and CDR2 YYEEEE come from the germline V gene. This chain uses TRBV5-6 with TRBJ1-5; D is uncertain. The sample consisted of unstimulated CD8+ T cells sorted from spleen or lymph node cells, taken before intestinal transplant. The receptor comes from a human donor who received an intestinal transplant. CDR3 region: CASSYSNQPQHF. In nucleotides, the CDR3 is TGTGCCAGCAGCTATAGCAATCAGCCCCAGCATTTT.